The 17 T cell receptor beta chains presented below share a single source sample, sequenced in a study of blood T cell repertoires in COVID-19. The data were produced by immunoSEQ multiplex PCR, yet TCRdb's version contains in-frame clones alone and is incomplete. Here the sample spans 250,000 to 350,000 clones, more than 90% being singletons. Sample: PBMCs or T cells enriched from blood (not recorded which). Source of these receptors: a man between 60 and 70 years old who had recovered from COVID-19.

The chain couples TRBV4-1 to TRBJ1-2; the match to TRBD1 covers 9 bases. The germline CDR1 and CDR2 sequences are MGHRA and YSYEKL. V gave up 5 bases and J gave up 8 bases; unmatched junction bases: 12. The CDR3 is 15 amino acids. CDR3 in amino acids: CASSSGQGVSRGYTF. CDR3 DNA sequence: TGCGCCAGCAGCTCGGGACAGGGTGTTTCAAGGGGCTACACCTTC.

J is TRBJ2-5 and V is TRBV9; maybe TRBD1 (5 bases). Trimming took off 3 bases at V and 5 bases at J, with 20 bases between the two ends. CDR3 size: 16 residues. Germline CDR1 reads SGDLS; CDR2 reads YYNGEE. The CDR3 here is CASSENPGRSGETQYF. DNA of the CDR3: TGTGCCAGCAGCGAAAACCCGGGCAGGTCAGGGGAGACCCAGTACTTC. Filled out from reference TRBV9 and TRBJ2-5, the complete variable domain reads DSGVTQTPKHLITATGQRVTLRCSPRSGDLSVYWYQQSLDQGLQFLIQYYNGEERAKGNILERFSAQQFPDLHSELNLSSLELGDSALYFCASSENPGRSGETQYFGPGTRLLVL.

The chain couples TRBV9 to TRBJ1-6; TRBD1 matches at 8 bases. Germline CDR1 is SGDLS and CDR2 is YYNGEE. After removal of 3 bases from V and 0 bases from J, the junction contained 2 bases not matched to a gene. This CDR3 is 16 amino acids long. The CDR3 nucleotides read TGTGCCAGCAGCGGGGACAGGAGCTCCTATAATTCACCCCTCCACTTT. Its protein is CASSGDRSSYNSPLHF. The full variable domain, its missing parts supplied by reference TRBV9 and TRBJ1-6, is DSGVTQTPKHLITATGQRVTLRCSPRSGDLSVYWYQQSLDQGLQFLIQYYNGEERAKGNILERFSAQQFPDLHSELNLSSLELGDSALYFCASSGDRSSYNSPLHFGNGTRLTVT.

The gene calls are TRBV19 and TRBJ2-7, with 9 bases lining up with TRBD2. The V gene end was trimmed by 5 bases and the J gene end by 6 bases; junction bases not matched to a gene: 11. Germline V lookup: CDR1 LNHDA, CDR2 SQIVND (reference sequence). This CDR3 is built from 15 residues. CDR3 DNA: TGTGCCAGTAGTTCGGCTAGCGGGATCGCTAGCGAGCAGTACTTC. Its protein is CASSSASGIASEQYF.

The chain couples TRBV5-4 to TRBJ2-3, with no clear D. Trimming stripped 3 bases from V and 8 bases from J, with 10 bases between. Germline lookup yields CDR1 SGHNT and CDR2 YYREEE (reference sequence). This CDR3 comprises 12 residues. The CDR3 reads CASSSQQTTQYF. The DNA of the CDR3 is TGTGCCAGCAGCTCCCAACAGACTACGCAGTATTTT.

CDR3 region: CASSRDRAIIQYF. The CDR3 nucleotides are TGTGCCAGCAGCCGGGACAGGGCCATCATTCAGTACTTC. The J gene is TRBJ2-4, the V gene TRBV5-4, with 9 positions matching TRBD1. The J segment lost 9 bases and the V segment lost 4 bases, leaving 5 bases of the junction unmatched. The germline V gene encodes CDR1 SGHNT and CDR2 YYREEE (reference sequence). This CDR3 is built from 13 residues.

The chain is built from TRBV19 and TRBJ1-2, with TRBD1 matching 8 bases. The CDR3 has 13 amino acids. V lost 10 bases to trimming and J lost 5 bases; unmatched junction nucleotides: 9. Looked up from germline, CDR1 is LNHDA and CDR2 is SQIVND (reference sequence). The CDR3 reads CATQRTGRYGYTF. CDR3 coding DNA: TGTGCCACCCAAAGGACAGGGCGATATGGCTACACCTTC.

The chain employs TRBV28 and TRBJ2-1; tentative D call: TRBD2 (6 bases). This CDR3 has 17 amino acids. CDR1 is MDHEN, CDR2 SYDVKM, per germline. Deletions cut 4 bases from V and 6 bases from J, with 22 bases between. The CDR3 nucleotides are TGTGCCAGCAGTTCCAGCGGAGGGGCGGGGAGCACCAATGAGCAGTTCTTC. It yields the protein CASSSSGGAGSTNEQFF.

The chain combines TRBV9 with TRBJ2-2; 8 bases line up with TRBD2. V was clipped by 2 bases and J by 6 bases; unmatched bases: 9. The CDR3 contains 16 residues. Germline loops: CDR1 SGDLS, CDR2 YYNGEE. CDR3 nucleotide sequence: TGTGCCAGCAGCGTTCTCCGGGAGGGAATGCCCGGGGAGCTGTTTTTT. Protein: CASSVLREGMPGELFF. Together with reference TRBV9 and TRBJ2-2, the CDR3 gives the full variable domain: DSGVTQTPKHLITATGQRVTLRCSPRSGDLSVYWYQQSLDQGLQFLIQYYNGEERAKGNILERFSAQQFPDLHSELNLSSLELGDSALYFCASSVLREGMPGELFFGEGSRLTVL.

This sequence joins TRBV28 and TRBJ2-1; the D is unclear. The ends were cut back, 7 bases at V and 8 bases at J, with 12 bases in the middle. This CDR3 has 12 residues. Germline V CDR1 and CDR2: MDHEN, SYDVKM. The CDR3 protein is CASTSASHEQFF. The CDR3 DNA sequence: TGTGCCAGCACCTCAGCGTCCCATGAGCAGTTCTTC.

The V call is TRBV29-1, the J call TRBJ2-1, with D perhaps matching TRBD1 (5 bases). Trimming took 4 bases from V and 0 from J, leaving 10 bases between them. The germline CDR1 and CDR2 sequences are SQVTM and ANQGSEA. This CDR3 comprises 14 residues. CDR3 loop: CSVVGTGSYNEQFF. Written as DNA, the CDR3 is TGCAGCGTTGTCGGAACAGGCTCCTACAATGAGCAGTTCTTC.

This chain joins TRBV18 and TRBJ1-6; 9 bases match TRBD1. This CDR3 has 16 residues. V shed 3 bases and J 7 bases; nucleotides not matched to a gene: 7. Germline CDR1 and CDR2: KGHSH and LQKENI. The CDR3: CASSPPTGQGNSPLHF. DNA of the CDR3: TGTGCCAGCTCACCTCCAACGGGACAGGGAAATTCACCCCTCCACTTT. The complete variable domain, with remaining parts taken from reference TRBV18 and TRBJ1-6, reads NAGVMQNPRHLVRRRGQEARLRCSPMKGHSHVYWYRQLPEEGLKFMVYLQKENIIDESGMPKERFSAEFPKEGPSILRIQQVVRGDSAAYFCASSPPTGQGNSPLHFGNGTRLTVT.

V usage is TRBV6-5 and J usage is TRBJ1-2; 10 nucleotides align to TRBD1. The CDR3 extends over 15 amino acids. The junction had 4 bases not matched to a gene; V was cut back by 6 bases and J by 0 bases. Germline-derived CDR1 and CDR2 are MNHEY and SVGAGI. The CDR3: CASRGQGWTNYGYTF. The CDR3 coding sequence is TGTGCCAGCAGGGGACAGGGGTGGACTAACTATGGCTACACCTTC.

In DNA form, the CDR3 reads TGTGCCAGCAGCGCCGGGACAATCACCTACAATGAGCAGTTCTTC. It specifies CASSAGTITYNEQFF. The chain joins TRBV9 to TRBJ2-1, with a weak D call TRBD1 (6 bases). V was trimmed by 3 bases and J by 2 bases, leaving 12 bases between them. Per the germline V gene, CDR1 is SGDLS and CDR2 is YYNGEE. The CDR3 is made up of 15 amino acids.

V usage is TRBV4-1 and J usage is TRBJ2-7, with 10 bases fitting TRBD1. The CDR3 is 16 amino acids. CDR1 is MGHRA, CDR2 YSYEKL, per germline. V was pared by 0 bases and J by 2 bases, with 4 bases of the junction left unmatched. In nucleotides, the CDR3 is TGCGCCAGCAGCCAAGAGACAGGGGGCTTGACCTACGAGCAGTACTTC. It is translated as CASSQETGGLTYEQYF.

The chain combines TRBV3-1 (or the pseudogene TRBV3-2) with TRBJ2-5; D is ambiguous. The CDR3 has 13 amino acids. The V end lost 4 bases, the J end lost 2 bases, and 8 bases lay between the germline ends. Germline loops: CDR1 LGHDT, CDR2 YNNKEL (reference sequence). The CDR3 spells CASSPGVQETQYF. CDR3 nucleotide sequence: TGTGCCAGCAGCCCAGGCGTTCAAGAGACCCAGTACTTC.

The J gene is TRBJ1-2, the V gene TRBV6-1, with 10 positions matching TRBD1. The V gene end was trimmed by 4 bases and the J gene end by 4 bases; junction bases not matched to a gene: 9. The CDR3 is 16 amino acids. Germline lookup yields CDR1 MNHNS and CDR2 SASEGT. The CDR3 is CASSAETGGDIYGYTF. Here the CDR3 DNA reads TGTGCCAGCAGTGCAGAGACAGGGGGCGATATCTATGGCTACACCTTC.